Reported below is one TCR beta chain. The CDR3 spans 14 residues. Germline CDR1 is SGHTA and CDR2 is FQGNSA. With 2 bases removed from V and 0 bases from J, the gap between germline ends came to 7 bases. This entry is derived from a study of blood T cell repertoires in COVID-19. Those enrolled in Seattle joined during active infection and were followed longitudinally afterward. Sequencing was performed with immunoSEQ multiplex PCR; in TCRdb, only in-frame clones are kept and a portion is missing. The data hold a few hundred thousand clones, with approximately 90% observed a single time. The source of this sequence is a woman in her fifties or sixties with COVID-19, enrolled during active disease. The material sequenced was peripheral blood. V is TRBV7-2 and J is TRBJ1-1; no clear D gene. The CDR3 loop reads CASSLSPMNTEAFF. CDR3 coding DNA: TGTGCCAGCAGCTTATCCCCCATGAACACTGAAGCTTTCTTT.